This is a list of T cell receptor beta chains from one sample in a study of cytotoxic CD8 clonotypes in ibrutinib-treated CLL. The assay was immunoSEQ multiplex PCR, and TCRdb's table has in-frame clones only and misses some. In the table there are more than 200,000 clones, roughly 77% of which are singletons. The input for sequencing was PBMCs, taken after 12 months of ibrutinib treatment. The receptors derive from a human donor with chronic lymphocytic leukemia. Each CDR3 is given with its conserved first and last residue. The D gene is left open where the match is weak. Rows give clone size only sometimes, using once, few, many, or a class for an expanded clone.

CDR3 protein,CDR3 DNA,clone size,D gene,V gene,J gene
CASRILAGIYYEQYF,TGTGCCAGCAGGATTCTAGCGGGAATATACTACGAGCAGTACTTC,medium-sized,TRBD2,TRBV28,TRBJ2-7
CASSTPTGDYGYTF,TGTGCCAGCAGTACACCAACAGGGGACTATGGCTACACCTTC,NA,TRBD1,TRBV5-4,TRBJ1-2
CSARDNPNTEAFF,TGCAGCGCCCGGGACAACCCCAACACTGAAGCTTTCTTT,NA,NA,TRBV29-1,TRBJ1-1
CASSLVAGSTEAFF,TGCGCCAGCAGCTTGGTCGCGGGGAGCACTGAAGCTTTCTTT,NA,NA,TRBV5-1,TRBJ1-1
CASSVQLNTEAFF,TGCGCCAGCAGCGTGCAACTGAACACTGAAGCTTTCTTT,few,NA,TRBV5-1,TRBJ1-1
CAISEAVGTQYF,TGTGCCATCAGTGAGGCGGTGGGGACCCAGTACTTC,NA,NA,TRBV10-3,TRBJ2-5
CASSLFPLGGVGGNTIYF,TGTGCCAGCAGTTTATTCCCCTTAGGTGGTGTCGGTGGAAACACCATATATTTT,NA,NA,TRBV27,TRBJ1-3
CASSIGRISLHF,TGTGCCAGTAGTATCGGCCGGATTTCCCTCCACTTT,few,NA,TRBV19,TRBJ1-6
CASSEGVHYGYTF,TGTGCCAGTAGTGAGGGGGTTCACTATGGCTACACCTTC,few,NA,TRBV19,TRBJ1-2
CASSPLAPSGADTQYF,TGCGCCAGCAGCCCCCTCGCCCCTAGCGGGGCAGATACGCAGTATTTT,NA,TRBD2,TRBV5-1,TRBJ2-3
CASSANGVLEGQFF,TGTGCCAGCAGCGCAAACGGGGTGCTGGAAGGGCAGTTCTTC,few,NA,TRBV28,TRBJ2-1
CASSPGGRGYQETQYF,TGCGCCAGCAGCCCCGGGGGCAGGGGGTACCAAGAGACCCAGTACTTC,NA,NA,TRBV4-1,TRBJ2-5
CASSEALTEAFF,TGTGCCAGCAGTGAAGCGCTAACTGAAGCTTTCTTT,many,NA,TRBV2,TRBJ1-1
CASSQGGQINQPQHF,TGTGCCAGCAGCCAAGGAGGACAGATCAATCAGCCCCAGCATTTT,NA,NA,TRBV14,TRBJ1-5
CASSYKQGMAEQYF,TGTGCCAGCAGTTATAAACAGGGCATGGCCGAGCAGTACTTC,NA,NA,TRBV6-5,TRBJ2-7
CASSAYSDQPQHF,TGTGCCAGTAGTGCCTATTCGGATCAGCCCCAGCATTTT,NA,NA,TRBV19,TRBJ1-5
CASSPLGDNEKLFF,TGTGCCAGCTCACCACTCGGGGATAATGAAAAACTGTTTTTT,NA,NA,TRBV18,TRBJ1-4